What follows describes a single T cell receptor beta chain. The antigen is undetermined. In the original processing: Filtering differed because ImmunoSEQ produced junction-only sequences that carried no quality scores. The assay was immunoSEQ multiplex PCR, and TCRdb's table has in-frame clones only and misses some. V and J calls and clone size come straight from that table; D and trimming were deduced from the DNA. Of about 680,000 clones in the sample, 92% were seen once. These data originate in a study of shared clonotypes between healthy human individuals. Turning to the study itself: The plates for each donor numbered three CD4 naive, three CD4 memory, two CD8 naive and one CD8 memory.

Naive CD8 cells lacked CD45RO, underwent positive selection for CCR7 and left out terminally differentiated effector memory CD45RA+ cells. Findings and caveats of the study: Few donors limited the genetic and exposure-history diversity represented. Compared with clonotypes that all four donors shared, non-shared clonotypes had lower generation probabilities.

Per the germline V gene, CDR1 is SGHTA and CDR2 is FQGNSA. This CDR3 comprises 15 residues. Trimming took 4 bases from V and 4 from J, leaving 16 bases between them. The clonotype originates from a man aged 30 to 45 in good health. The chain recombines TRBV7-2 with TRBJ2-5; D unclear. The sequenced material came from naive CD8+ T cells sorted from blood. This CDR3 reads CASSSVPGKGETQYF. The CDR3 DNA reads TGTGCCAGCAGCTCAGTCCCCGGCAAGGGAGAGACCCAGTACTTC.